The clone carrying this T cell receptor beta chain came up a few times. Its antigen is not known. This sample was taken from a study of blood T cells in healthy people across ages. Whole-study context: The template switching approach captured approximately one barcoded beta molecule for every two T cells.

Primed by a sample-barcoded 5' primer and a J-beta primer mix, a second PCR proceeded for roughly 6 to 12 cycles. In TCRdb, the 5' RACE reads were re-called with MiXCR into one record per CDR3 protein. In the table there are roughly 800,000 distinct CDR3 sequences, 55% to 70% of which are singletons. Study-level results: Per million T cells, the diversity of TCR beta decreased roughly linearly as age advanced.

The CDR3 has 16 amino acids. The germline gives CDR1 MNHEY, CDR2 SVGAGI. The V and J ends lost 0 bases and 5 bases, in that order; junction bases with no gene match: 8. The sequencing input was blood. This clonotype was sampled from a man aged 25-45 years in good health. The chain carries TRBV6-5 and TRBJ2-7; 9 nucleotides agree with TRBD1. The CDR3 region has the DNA TGTGCCAGCAGTTACTCGGCCGGGACAGGGATCCACGAGCAGTACTTC. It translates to CASSYSAGTGIHEQYF.